This T cell receptor (beta chain) was captured by sequencing in a study of a mutant IDH1 vaccine in newly diagnosed glioma. As to this clone: Its antigen is unidentified.

Assay: immunoSEQ multiplex PCR; the TCRdb copy retains only in-frame clones and omits some. The sample has some 130,000 clones, about four fifths seen once. Specified time point: week 11, during vaccination. Each vaccine dose was 300 ug of mutant IDH1 20-mer peptide, with topical imiquimod. Sequenced material: PBMCs, taken from a glioma patient whose treatment included an IDH1 peptide vaccine. This receptor was identified in a man aged 35-49 years with glioma.

CDR3 region: CASSVGTGAETQYF. CDR3 in DNA: TGTGCCAGCAGTGTTGGGACAGGGGCAGAGACCCAGTACTTC. The genes are TRBV25-1 and TRBJ2-5; 10 bases align to TRBD1. Germline V gene sequence: CDR1 MGHDK, CDR2 SYGVNS. The J segment lost 4 bases and the V segment lost 4 bases, leaving 3 bases of the junction unmatched. CDR3 size: 14 residues.